The sequence of this T cell receptor (beta chain) was determined in a study of T cell changes during pregnancy in multiple sclerosis. Measured with immunoSEQ multiplex PCR; TCRdb has only the in-frame clones, and not every one. The repertoire has 52,000 or so clones, just under 90% of them found once; the top ten carry around 0.57%. The J segment lost 5 bases and the V segment lost 4 bases, leaving 10 bases of the junction unmatched. Germline CDR1 and CDR2: GTSNPN and SVGIG (reference sequence). The CDR3 consists of 14 residues. This clone was picked up a small number of times. The sequence came from a female donor with multiple sclerosis, enrolled in a pregnancy study. The starting material was CD4+ T cells from peripheral blood mononuclear cells, obtained in the first trimester of pregnancy. This chain joins TRBV30 and TRBJ1-2; 7 positions agree with TRBD1. The CDR3 nucleotides are TGTGCCTGGACGTCGCGAGGGGGCGCGTATGGCTACACCTTC. As protein: CAWTSRGGAYGYTF.